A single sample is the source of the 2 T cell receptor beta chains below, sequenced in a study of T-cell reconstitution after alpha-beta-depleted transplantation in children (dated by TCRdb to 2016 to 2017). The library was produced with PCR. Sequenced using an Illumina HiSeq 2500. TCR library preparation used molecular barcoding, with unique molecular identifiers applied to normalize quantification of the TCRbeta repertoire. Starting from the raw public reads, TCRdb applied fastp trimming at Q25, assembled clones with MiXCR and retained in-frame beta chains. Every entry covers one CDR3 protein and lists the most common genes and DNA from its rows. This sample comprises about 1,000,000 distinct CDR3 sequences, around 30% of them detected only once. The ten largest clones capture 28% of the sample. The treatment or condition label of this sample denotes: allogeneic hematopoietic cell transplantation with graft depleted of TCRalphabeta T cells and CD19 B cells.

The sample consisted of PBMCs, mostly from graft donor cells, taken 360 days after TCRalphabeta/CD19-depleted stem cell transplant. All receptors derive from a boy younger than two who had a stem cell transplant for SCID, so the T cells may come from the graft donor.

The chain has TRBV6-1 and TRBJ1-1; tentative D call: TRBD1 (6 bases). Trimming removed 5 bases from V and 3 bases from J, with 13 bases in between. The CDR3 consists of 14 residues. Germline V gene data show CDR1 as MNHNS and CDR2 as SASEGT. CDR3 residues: CASSPGDFYTEAFF. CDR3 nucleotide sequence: TGTGCCAGCAGTCCAGGGGACTTTTACACTGAAGCTTTCTTT.

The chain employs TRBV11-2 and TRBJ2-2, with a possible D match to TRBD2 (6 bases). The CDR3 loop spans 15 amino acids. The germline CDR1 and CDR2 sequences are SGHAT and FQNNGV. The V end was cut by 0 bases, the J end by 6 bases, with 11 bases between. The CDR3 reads CASSLDRPSAGELFF. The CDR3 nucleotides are TGTGCCAGCAGCTTAGATCGGCCTAGCGCCGGGGAGCTGTTTTTT.